Each of the 25 T cell receptor beta chains below was sequenced from the same sample in a study of blood T cell repertoires in COVID-19. Some clones are missing from TCRdb's copy, which holds only in-frame ones; the method was immunoSEQ multiplex PCR. This sample carries about 250,000 clones, about 87% of them seen once, and the ten largest clones take about 3%. The sequencing input was PBMCs or T cells enriched from blood (not recorded which). These receptors were taken from a woman aged 50 to 60 who had recovered from COVID-19.

The V call is TRBV2, the J call TRBJ2-7; 10 positions agree with TRBD2. CDR1 SNHLY and CDR2 FYNNEI come from the germline V gene. Losses at the gene ends were 6 bases for V and 0 bases for J; bases not matched to a gene: 5. The CDR3 has 15 residues. CDR3 nucleotides: TGTGCCAGCAGACCGGGACTAGCGAACTCCTACGAGCAGTACTTC. It yields the protein CASRPGLANSYEQYF.

V gene TRBV5-4 combines with J gene TRBJ1-5, with TRBD1 as a possible D gene (6 bases). Germline V gives CDR1 SGHNT, CDR2 YYREEE (reference sequence). The V end was cut by 2 bases, the J end by 6 bases, with 9 bases between. This CDR3 is built from 13 residues. The CDR3 spells CASSFGGFQPQHF. The CDR3 coding sequence is TGTGCCAGCAGCTTTGGGGGCTTTCAGCCCCAGCATTTT.

CDR3 sequence (DNA): TGTGCCACCAGCAGCCCACAGGGGCTCTACGGTGAGACCCAGTACTTC. This gives the protein CATSSPQGLYGETQYF. The chain links TRBV15 to TRBJ2-5, with TRBD1 matching over 7 bases. The CDR3 sequence is 16 residues long. Trimming at V came to 3 bases and at J to 5 bases, leaving 12 bases not matched to a gene. CDR1 and CDR2 (germline): LNHNV, YYDKDF (reference sequence).

This clone showed up just once. The genes are TRBV6-2 or TRBV6-3 and TRBJ2-7, with 9 bases lining up with TRBD1. With 2 bases clipped from V and 4 bases from J, the junction kept 3 bases outside the gene matches. Germline V gives CDR1 MNHEY, CDR2 SVGEGT. This CDR3 comprises 14 residues. DNA of the CDR3: TGTGCCAGCAGTTACAGGGACAGGGATTACGAGCAGTACTTC. This translates into CASSYRDRDYEQYF.

CDR3 residues: CASSQDRSNQPQHF. CDR3 DNA: TGCGCCAGCAGCCAAGATCGTAGCAATCAGCCCCAGCATTTT. The chain links TRBV4-3 to TRBJ1-5, with D unclear. Trimming cost V 0 bases and J 0 bases, with 3 bases left between them. The CDR3 has 14 residues. The V gene's germline CDR1 is LGHNA and CDR2 YSLEER.

The chain uses TRBV28 and TRBJ1-2; 11 bases match TRBD1. CDR3 length equals 14 residues. The J segment lost 7 bases and the V segment lost 5 bases, leaving 6 bases of the junction unmatched. Germline V gives CDR1 MDHEN, CDR2 SYDVKM. In DNA, the CDR3 is TGTGCCAGCAGTAAGGGACAGGGGGTCAGTGGCTACACCTTC. Translated, it gives CASSKGQGVSGYTF.

The chain joins TRBV7-2 to TRBJ2-5; tentative D call: TRBD1 (5 bases). The ends were cut back, 1 base at V and 5 bases at J, with 14 bases in the middle. Germline V CDR1 and CDR2: SGHTA, FQGNSA. This CDR3 is built from 15 residues. Here the CDR3 reads CASSLDGRVGETQYF. For the CDR3, the DNA is TGTGCCAGCAGCTTAGATGGCAGGGTAGGGGAGACCCAGTACTTC.

This chain joins TRBV7-8 and TRBJ2-3; D is possibly TRBD2 (6 bases). This CDR3 spans 16 amino acids. Trimming pared 6 bases from V and 5 bases from J, leaving 21 bases between. Per germline, CDR1 SGHVS and CDR2 FQNEAQ. CDR3 sequence: CASRTPAGRGGDTQYF. The CDR3 region has the DNA TGTGCCAGCAGGACACCAGCGGGTCGGGGTGGAGATACGCAGTATTTT.

This clone was observed once. This rearrangement joins TRBV30 to TRBJ1-3; D call uncertain. The CDR3 loop spans 14 amino acids. The V gene lost 2 bases and the J gene lost 0 bases, with 8 bases spanning the gap. Per germline, CDR1 GTSNPN and CDR2 SVGIG (reference sequence). The CDR3 bases are TGTGCCTGGAGTCCCCCCCACTCTGGAAACACCATATATTTT. Its translation: CAWSPPHSGNTIYF.

V gene TRBV10-3 combines with J gene TRBJ2-5; D gene uncertain. The V gene's germline CDR1 is ENHRY and CDR2 SYGVKD. This CDR3 comprises 13 residues. Trimming removed 6 bases at V and 5 bases at J, with 13 bases between. CDR3 nucleotides: TGTGCCATCAGGGGCATTCCCCGGGAGACCCAGTACTTC. Protein: CAIRGIPRETQYF.

V gene TRBV29-1 combines with J gene TRBJ2-2; 9 bases agree with TRBD2. Germline CDR1 reads SQVTM; CDR2 reads ANQGSEA. The CDR3 length is 14 residues. The CDR3 reads CRGGAGGNTGELFF. In nucleotides, the CDR3 is TGCCGCGGGGGGGCGGGCGGAAACACCGGGGAGCTGTTTTTT.

This clone was observed a few times. V and J are TRBV4-3 and TRBJ1-2; 9 nucleotides align to TRBD1. V was clipped by 0 bases and J by 7 bases; unmatched bases: 6. Germline V gene sequence: CDR1 LGHNA, CDR2 YSLEER. The CDR3 is 15 amino acids. The CDR3, as DNA: TGCGCCAGCAGCCAAGACCGACAGGGGGTGGGTGGCTACACCTTC. It encodes CASSQDRQGVGGYTF.

This clone has a single count. This rearrangement joins TRBV28 to TRBJ1-1; D is undetermined. From germline, CDR1 is MDHEN and CDR2 SYDVKM. The length of the CDR3 is 15 residues. The V end lost 5 bases, the J end lost 1 base, and 14 bases lay between the germline ends. CDR3 region: CASSPSGQPNTEAFF. CDR3 sequence (DNA): TGTGCCAGCAGTCCCTCCGGTCAACCGAACACTGAAGCTTTCTTT.

This clone occurred once. CDR3 nucleotide sequence: TGTGCCAGCTCACTTGGACTAGCAGGTGAGCAGTACTTC. The encoded protein is CASSLGLAGEQYF. The chain combines TRBV18 with TRBJ2-7, with 8 bases matching TRBD2. Germline V gene sequence: CDR1 KGHSH, CDR2 LQKENI. The CDR3 totals 13 residues. The V and J ends lost 4 bases and 7 bases, in that order; junction bases with no gene match: 6.

The rearrangement links TRBV3-1 (or the pseudogene TRBV3-2) to TRBJ1-2, with 7 bases matching TRBD1. Trimming removed 4 bases from V and 7 bases from J; junction bases left unmatched: 6. The CDR3 covers 13 residues. Looked up from germline, CDR1 is LGHDT and CDR2 is YNNKEL (reference sequence). This chain's CDR3 is CASSLGQGVGYTF. As DNA, the CDR3 is TGTGCCAGCAGCCTGGGGCAGGGGGTTGGCTACACCTTC.

J is TRBJ1-1 and V is TRBV18, with 7 nucleotides matching TRBD1. The germline V gene encodes CDR1 KGHSH and CDR2 LQKENI. CDR3 length: 16 amino acids. Losses at the gene ends were 2 bases for V and 3 bases for J; bases not matched to a gene: 9. CDR3 residues: CASSPTTGSPYTEAFF. Here the CDR3 DNA reads TGTGCCAGCTCACCAACGACAGGGTCGCCGTACACTGAAGCTTTCTTT.

CDR3 nucleotide sequence: TGTGCCAGCTCACCGAGCAATGAAAAACTGTTTTTT. Amino acids: CASSPSNEKLFF. This rearrangement joins TRBV18 to TRBJ1-4, with D unresolved. This CDR3 comprises 12 residues. Germline CDR1 KGHSH, CDR2 LQKENI. V lost 3 bases and J lost 5, with 4 bases in between.

The chain uses TRBV27 and TRBJ1-6; the D gene is possibly TRBD1 (6 bases). The germline V gene encodes CDR1 MNHEY and CDR2 SMNVEV (reference sequence). V was cut by 5 bases and J by 0 bases, with 14 bases left in between. The CDR3 has 17 residues. This CDR3 reads CASSPGTSTSYNSPLHF. CDR3 bases: TGTGCCAGCAGTCCCGGGACATCCACCTCCTATAATTCACCCCTCCACTTT.

V usage is TRBV7-2 and J usage is TRBJ1-3; D is unclear. Trimming took 1 base from V and 0 from J, leaving 10 bases between them. In germline, CDR1 is SGHTA, CDR2 FQGNSA. The CDR3 spans 16 residues. CDR3 in amino acids: CASSLGAGSSGNTIYF. The CDR3 DNA is TGTGCCAGCAGCTTAGGTGCCGGTAGCTCTGGAAACACCATATATTTT.

This chain connects TRBV28 to TRBJ2-5; no clear D gene. The germline gives CDR1 MDHEN, CDR2 SYDVKM. Deletions cut 3 bases from V and 0 bases from J, with 14 bases between. The CDR3 spans 16 residues. The CDR3 sequence is CASSFVEDTNQETQYF. CDR3 coding DNA: TGTGCCAGCAGTTTCGTTGAAGACACCAACCAAGAGACCCAGTACTTC.

This chain connects TRBV28 to TRBJ1-2; TRBD1 is a possible D gene (6 bases). Germline values: CDR1 MDHEN, CDR2 SYDVKM. The CDR3 spans 12 residues. V was trimmed by 5 bases and J by 9 bases, leaving 13 bases between them. CDR3 region: CASSHQGSSYTF. The CDR3 DNA is TGTGCCAGCAGTCACCAGGGGTCTAGCTACACCTTC.

This sequence joins TRBV7-2 and TRBJ1-1; no definite D call. Germline V gives CDR1 SGHTA, CDR2 FQGNSA. Trimming removed 1 base at V and 4 bases at J, with 4 bases between. The CDR3 covers 12 residues. The DNA of the CDR3 is TGTGCCAGCAGCTTAGTGGCCACTGAAGCTTTCTTT. Translated, it gives CASSLVATEAFF. Variable domain in full (rest from reference TRBV7-2 and TRBJ1-1): GAGVSQSPSNKVTEKGKDVELRCDPISGHTALYWYRQSLGQGLEFLIYFQGNSAPDKSGLPSDRFSAERTGGSVSTLTIQRTQQEDSAVYLCASSLVATEAFFGQGTRLTVV.

This rearrangement joins TRBV2 to TRBJ1-6; D is uncertain. The V gene lost 4 bases and the J gene lost 10 bases, with 14 bases spanning the gap. Germline CDR1 reads SNHLY; CDR2 reads FYNNEI. This CDR3 is 14 amino acids long. CDR3 protein: CASSVIREESPLHF. The CDR3 bases are TGTGCCAGCAGTGTTATCCGGGAGGAGTCACCCCTCCACTTT.

This sequence joins TRBV19 and TRBJ2-5, with a possible D match to TRBD1 (7 bases). The CDR3 sequence is 13 residues long. CDR1 and CDR2 from the germline V gene are LNHDA and SQIVND (reference sequence). The V and J ends lost 3 bases and 9 bases respectively, with 14 bases between them. This CDR3 is CASSIRGARPQYF. For the CDR3, the DNA is TGTGCCAGTAGTATCAGGGGGGCGCGGCCCCAGTACTTC.

The V gene is TRBV18, the J gene TRBJ1-5; 9 nucleotides align to TRBD1. V was clipped by 5 bases and J by 6 bases; unmatched bases: 8. The germline V gene encodes CDR1 KGHSH and CDR2 LQKENI. CDR3 length: 15 residues. CDR3 nucleotides: TGTGCCAGCTCAGACCGGGACAGGGTCACTCAGCCCCAGCATTTT. Encoded protein: CASSDRDRVTQPQHF. The whole variable domain, filled in from reference TRBV18 and TRBJ1-5, reads NAGVMQNPRHLVRRRGQEARLRCSPMKGHSHVYWYRQLPEEGLKFMVYLQKENIIDESGMPKERFSAEFPKEGPSILRIQQVVRGDSAAYFCASSDRDRVTQPQHFGDGTRLSIL.